This is a list of T cell receptor beta chains from one sample in a study of T-cell memory formation after mild COVID-19. TCRdb ran MiXCR on the 5' RACE reads and lists one entry per CDR3 protein. Of under 450,000 distinct CDR3 sequences listed, under 15% are singletons. Specimen: PBMCs or a T cell subset sorted from them (not recorded which). These receptors came from a young man who had mild COVID-19 (a few samples of this study predate the infection). Cell type and time point are not known. CDR3s leave out the opening cysteine and the closing phenylalanine or tryptophan. A D gene is named only where the DNA matches it firmly. Part of the rows lack a size; the others show once, few, many or a class for expanded clones.

TRBV7-8 . TRBD2 ASSLALAGVGTKNIQY
TRBV6-2/TRBV6-3 few TRBD1 ASSPQGARNSPLH
TRBV19 . TRBD1 ASSRDRVSDTDTQY
TRBV7-6 few . ASSLWGPWVTDTQY
TRBV3-1 few . ASSQGAGTLPYNEQF
TRBV19 . . ASSIKGTDTQY
TRBV2 . TRBD2 ASSRPKTGLAGGPRVHEQF
TRBV5-1 . . ASSWYDRSSYEQY
TRBV29-1 few . SVDGSGHNEQF
TRBV6-2/TRBV6-3 . . ASSYGDQQY
TRBV24-1 . TRBD2 ATSDRPGLDWL
TRBV6-5 few . ASSYGPGDTDTQY
TRBV7-8 few . ASSQDRSLPWGYT
TRBV7-8 . TRBD2 ASSLTSGGARRTQY
TRBV6-1 few . ASSEVGRWSTDTQY
TRBV28 few TRBD2 ASSFTSASSYNEQF
TRBV9 few . ASSEMTDHASPLH
TRBV5-4 . . ASSLAPRDTEAF
TRBV5-4 few . ASSSGRKGLFQDIQY
TRBV11-2 . . ASSLDLSAPFF
TRBV6-5 few . ASKAGDHPGYGYT
TRBV5-1 few . ASSLRDLSAEAF
TRBV7-9 few . ASSLTEIQETQY
TRBV30 . . AWSEGFDSPLH
TRBV7-2 . TRBD1 ASSLGQGGRPQH
TRBV11-2 . TRBD1 ASSWDRGGIGELF
TRBV28 . TRBD2 ASSGLAGGIYNEQF
TRBV5-1 few . ASSRSTGTDTQY
TRBV11-2 . . ASSLLRRVATYNEQF
TRBV5-1 few TRBD2 ASRPGLAGALTDTQY